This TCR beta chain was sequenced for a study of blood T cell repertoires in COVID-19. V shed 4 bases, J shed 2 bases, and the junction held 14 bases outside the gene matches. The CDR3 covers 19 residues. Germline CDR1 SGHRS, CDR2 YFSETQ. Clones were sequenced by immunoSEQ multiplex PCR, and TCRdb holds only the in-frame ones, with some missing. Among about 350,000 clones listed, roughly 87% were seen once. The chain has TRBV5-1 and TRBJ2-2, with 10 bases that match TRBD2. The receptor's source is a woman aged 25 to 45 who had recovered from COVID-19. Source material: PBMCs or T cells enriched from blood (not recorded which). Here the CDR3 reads CASSPSGGLGLGNTGELFF. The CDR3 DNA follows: TGCGCCAGCAGCCCTAGCGGGGGTCTGGGTCTTGGAAACACCGGGGAGCTGTTTTTT. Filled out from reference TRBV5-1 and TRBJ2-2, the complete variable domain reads KAGVTQTPRYLIKTRGQQVTLSCSPISGHRSVSWYQQTPGQGLQFLFEYFSETQRNKGNFPGRFSGRQFSNSRSEMNVSTLELGDSALYLCASSPSGGLGLGNTGELFFGEGSRLTVL.